The rows below give T cell receptor beta chains drawn from one sample of a study of beta chain features in type 1 diabetes. Clones were sequenced by immunoSEQ multiplex PCR, and TCRdb holds only the in-frame ones, with some missing. The sample yields under 400,000 clones, 12% to 15% seen once. Source material: central memory CD4+ T cells from blood. The receptors shown here come from a man younger than 45 in good health. CDR3s leave out the opening cysteine and the closing phenylalanine or tryptophan. Each record gives: J gene, CDR3 length, V gene, D gene, CDR3 protein. The D gene is left open where the match is weak.

TRBJ2-5 12 TRBV5-1 TRBD2 ASSLEGGMETQY
TRBJ1-1 12 TRBV9 . ASSVRETGTEAF
TRBJ2-5 9 TRBV7-3 . ASSVMETQY
TRBJ2-3 12 TRBV7-2 TRBD2 ASGAGGSTDTQY
TRBJ1-1 9 TRBV7-8 . ASSFSVEAF
TRBJ1-6 12 TRBV7-9 . ASSLTPSNSPLH
TRBJ1-2 13 TRBV27 TRBD1 ASSFAGQGNYGYT
TRBJ1-2 12 TRBV9 . ASSGGTLLYGYT
TRBJ2-1 10 TRBV7-3 . ASSLIANEQF
TRBJ1-4 15 TRBV5-4 . ASSLSLSGARGEKLF
TRBJ1-1 14 TRBV10-3 . AISEFSGGGKSKAF
TRBJ1-2 11 TRBV7-9 . ASSLESGLGYT